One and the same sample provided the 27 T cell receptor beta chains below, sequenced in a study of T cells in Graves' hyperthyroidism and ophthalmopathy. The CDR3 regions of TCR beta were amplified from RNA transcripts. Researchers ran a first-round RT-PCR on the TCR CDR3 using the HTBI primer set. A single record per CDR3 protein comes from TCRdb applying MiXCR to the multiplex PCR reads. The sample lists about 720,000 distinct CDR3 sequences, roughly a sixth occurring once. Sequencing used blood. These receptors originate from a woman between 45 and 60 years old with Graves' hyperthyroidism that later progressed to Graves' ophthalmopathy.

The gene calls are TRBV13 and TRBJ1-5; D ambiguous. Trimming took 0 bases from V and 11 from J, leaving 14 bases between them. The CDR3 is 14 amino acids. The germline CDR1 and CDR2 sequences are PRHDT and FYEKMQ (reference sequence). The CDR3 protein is CASSLGGLGRAQHF. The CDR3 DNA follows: TGTGCCAGCAGCTTAGGTGGGTTGGGTAGGGCCCAGCATTTT. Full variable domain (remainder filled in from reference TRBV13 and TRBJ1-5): AAGVIQSPRHLIKEKRETATLKCYPIPRHDTVYWYQQGPGQDPQFLISFYEKMQSDKGSIPDRFSAQQFSDYHSELNMSSLELGDSALYFCASSLGGLGRAQHFGDGTRLSIL.

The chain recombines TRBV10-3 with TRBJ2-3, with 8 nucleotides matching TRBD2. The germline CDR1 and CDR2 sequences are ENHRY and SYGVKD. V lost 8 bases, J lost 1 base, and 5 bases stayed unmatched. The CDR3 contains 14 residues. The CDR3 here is CAIRAGGRTDTQYF. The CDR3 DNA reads TGTGCCATCCGGGCGGGGGGCCGCACAGATACGCAGTATTTT.

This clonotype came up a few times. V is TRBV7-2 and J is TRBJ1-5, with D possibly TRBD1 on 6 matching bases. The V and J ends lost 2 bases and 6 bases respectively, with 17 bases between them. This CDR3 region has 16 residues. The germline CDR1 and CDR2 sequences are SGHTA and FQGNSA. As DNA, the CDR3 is TGTGCCAGCAGCTTAAGTGGGGGGGCGCTCAGTCAGCCCCAGCATTTT. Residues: CASSLSGGALSQPQHF.

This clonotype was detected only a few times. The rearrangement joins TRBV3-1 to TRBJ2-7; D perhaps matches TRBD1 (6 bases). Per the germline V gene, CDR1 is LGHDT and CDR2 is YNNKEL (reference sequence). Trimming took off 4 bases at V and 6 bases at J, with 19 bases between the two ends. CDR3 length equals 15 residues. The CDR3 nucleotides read TGTGCCAGCAGCCCGACCCCACAGGGAATGGGCGAGCAGTACTTC. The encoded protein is CASSPTPQGMGEQYF.

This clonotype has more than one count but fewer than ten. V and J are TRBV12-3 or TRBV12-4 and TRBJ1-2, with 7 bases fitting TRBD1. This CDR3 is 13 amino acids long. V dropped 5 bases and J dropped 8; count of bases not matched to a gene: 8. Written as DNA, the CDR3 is TGTGCCAGCAGTCATACCACAGGGGTAGGCTACACCTTC. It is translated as CASSHTTGVGYTF.

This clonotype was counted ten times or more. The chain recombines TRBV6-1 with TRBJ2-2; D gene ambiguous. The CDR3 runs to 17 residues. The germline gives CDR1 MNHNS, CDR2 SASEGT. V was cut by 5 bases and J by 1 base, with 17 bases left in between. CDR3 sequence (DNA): TGTGCCAGCAGTTTATCTGAAGGGTCGCGGAACACCGGGGAGCTGTTTTTT. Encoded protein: CASSLSEGSRNTGELFF.

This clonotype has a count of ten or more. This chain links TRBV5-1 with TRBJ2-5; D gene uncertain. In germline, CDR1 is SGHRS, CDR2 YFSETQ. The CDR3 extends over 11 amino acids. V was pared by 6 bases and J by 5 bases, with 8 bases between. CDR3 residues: CASTSKETQYF. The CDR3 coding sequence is TGCGCCAGCACGTCGAAGGAGACCCAGTACTTC.

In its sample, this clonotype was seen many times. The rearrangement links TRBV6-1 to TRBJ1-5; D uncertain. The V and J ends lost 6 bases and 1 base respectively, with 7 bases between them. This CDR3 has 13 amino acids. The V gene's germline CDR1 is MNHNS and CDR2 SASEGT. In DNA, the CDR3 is TGTGCCAGCAGAGGAGTCAGCAATCAGCCCCAGCATTTT. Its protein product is CASRGVSNQPQHF.

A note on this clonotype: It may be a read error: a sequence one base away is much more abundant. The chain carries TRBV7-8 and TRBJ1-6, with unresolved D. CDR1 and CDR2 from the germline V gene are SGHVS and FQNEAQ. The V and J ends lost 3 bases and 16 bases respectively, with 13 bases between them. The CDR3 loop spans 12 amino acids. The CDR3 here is CASSLGRIGLHF. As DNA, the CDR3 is TGTGCCAGCAGCTTGGGCCGTATAGGACTCCACTTT.

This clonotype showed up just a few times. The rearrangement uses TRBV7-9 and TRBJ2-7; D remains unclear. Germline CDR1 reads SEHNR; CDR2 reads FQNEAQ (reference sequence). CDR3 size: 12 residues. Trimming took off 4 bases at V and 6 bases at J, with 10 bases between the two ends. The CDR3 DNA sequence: TGTGCCAGCAGCTCGGCTCCTCTCGAGCAGTACTTC. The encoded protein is CASSSAPLEQYF.

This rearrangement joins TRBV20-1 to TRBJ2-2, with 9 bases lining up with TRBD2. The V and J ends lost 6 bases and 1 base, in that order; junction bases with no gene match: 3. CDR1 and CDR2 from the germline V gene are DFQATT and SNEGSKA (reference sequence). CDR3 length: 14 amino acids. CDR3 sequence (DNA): TGCAGTGCAGGCGGGGGGGTGAACACCGGGGAGCTGTTTTTT. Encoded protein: CSAGGGVNTGELFF.

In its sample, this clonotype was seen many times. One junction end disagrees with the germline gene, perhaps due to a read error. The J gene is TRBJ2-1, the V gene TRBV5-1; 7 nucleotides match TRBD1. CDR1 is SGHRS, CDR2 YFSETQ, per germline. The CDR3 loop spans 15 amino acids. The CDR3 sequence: CASSLGQSSYNEQFF. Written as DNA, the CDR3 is TGTGCCAGCAGCTTGGGACAGAGCTCCTACAATGAGCAGTTCTTC.

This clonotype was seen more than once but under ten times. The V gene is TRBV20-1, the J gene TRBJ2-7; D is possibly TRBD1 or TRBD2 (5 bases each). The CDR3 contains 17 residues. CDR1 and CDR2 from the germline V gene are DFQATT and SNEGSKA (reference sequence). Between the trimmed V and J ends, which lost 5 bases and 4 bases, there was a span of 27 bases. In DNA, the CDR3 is TGCAGTGCTGAACCTAACTCCGGGACCCACATATCTTACGAGCAGTACTTC. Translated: CSAEPNSGTHISYEQYF.

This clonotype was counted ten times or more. This CDR3 is CASSEERGVSYEQYF. The CDR3 DNA reads TGTGCCAGCAGTGAAGAGCGGGGGGTTTCCTACGAGCAGTACTTC. V usage is TRBV2 and J usage is TRBJ2-7; TRBD2 matches at 9 bases. The CDR3 consists of 15 residues. V was pared by 1 base and J by 1 base, with 2 bases of the junction left unmatched. In germline, CDR1 is SNHLY, CDR2 FYNNEI.

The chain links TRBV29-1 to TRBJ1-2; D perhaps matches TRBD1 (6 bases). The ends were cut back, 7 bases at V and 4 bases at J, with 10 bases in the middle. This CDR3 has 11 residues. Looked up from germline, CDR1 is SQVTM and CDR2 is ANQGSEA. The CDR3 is CSARDIYGYTF. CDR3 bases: TGCAGCGCTAGGGACATCTATGGCTACACCTTC.

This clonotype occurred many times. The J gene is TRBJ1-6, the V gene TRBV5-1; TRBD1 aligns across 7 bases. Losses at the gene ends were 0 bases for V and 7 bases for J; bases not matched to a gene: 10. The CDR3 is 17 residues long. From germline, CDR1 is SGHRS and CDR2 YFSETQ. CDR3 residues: CASSLAFGGQKNSPLHF. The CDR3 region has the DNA TGCGCCAGCAGCTTGGCCTTCGGGGGACAGAAGAATTCACCCCTCCACTTT. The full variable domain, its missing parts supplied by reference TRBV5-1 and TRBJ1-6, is KAGVTQTPRYLIKTRGQQVTLSCSPISGHRSVSWYQQTPGQGLQFLFEYFSETQRNKGNFPGRFSGRQFSNSRSEMNVSTLELGDSALYLCASSLAFGGQKNSPLHFGNGTRLTVT.

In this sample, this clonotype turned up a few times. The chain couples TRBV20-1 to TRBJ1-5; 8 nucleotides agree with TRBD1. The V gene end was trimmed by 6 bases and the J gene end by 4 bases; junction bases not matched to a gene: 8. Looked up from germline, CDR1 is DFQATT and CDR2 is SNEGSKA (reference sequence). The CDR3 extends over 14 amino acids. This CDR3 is CSALDRVRNQPQHF. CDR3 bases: TGCAGTGCCTTGGACAGGGTTCGGAATCAGCCCCAGCATTTT.

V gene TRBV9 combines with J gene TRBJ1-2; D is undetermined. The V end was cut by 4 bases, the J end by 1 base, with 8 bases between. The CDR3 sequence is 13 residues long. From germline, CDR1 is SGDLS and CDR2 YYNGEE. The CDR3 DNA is TGTGCCAGCAGCTTTCAGAATAACTATGGCTACACCTTC. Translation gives CASSFQNNYGYTF.

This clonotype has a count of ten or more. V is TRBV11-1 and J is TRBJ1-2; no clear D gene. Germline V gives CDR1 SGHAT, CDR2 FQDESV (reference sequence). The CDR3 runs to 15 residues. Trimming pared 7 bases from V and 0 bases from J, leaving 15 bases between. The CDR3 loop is CASTSGSPPNYGYTF. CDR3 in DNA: TGTGCCAGCACCTCGGGGTCTCCCCCTAACTATGGCTACACCTTC. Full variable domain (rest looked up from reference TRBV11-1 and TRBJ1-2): EAEVAQSPRYKITEKSQAVAFWCDPISGHATLYWYRQILGQGPELLVQFQDESVVDDSQLPKDRFSAERLKGVDSTLKIQPAELGDSAMYLCASTSGSPPNYGYTFGSGTRLTVV.

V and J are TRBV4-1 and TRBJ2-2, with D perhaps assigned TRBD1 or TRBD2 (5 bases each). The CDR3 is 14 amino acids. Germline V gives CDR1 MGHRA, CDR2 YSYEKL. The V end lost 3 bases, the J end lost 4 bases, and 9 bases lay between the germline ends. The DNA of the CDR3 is TGCGCCAGCAGCCAGGGGGTGGGCACCGGGGAGCTGTTTTTT. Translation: CASSQGVGTGELFF.

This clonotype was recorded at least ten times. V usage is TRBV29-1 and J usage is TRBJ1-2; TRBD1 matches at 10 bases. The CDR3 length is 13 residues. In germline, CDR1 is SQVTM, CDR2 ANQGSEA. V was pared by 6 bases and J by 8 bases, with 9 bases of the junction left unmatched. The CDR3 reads CSVPFRDRGGYTF. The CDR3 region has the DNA TGCAGCGTGCCCTTCCGGGACAGGGGAGGCTACACCTTC.

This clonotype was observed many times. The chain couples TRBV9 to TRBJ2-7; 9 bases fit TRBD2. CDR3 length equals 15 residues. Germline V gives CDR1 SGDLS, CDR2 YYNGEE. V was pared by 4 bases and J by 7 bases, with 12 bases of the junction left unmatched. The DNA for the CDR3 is TGTGCCAGCAGCCTCGGGACTAGCCACGTCGGGGAGCAGTACTTC. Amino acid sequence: CASSLGTSHVGEQYF. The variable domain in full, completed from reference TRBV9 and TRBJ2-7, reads DSGVTQTPKHLITATGQRVTLRCSPRSGDLSVYWYQQSLDQGLQFLIQYYNGEERAKGNILERFSAQQFPDLHSELNLSSLELGDSALYFCASSLGTSHVGEQYFGPGTRLTVT.

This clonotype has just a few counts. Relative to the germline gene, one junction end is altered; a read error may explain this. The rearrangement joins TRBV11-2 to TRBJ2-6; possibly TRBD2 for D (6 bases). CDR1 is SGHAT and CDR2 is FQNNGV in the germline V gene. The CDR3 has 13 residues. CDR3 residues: CASSLDGGFPHPF. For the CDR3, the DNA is TGTGCCAGCAGCTTAGATGGGGGGTTTCCACACCCTTTC.

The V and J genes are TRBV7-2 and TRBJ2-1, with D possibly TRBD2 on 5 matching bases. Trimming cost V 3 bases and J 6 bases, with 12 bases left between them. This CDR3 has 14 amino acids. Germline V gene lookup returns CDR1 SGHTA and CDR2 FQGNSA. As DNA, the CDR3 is TGTGCCAGCAGCTTCCCCCTAGCTAGCAATGAGCAGTTCTTC. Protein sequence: CASSFPLASNEQFF. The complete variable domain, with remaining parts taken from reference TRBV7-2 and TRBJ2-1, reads GAGVSQSPSNKVTEKGKDVELRCDPISGHTALYWYRQSLGQGLEFLIYFQGNSAPDKSGLPSDRFSAERTGGSVSTLTIQRTQQEDSAVYLCASSFPLASNEQFFGPGTRLTVL.

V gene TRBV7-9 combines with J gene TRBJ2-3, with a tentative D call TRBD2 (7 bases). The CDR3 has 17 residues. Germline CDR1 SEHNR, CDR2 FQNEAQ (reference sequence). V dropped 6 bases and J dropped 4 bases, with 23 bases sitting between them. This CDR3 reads CASRTLIAGEGADTQYF. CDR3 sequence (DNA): TGTGCCAGCAGAACATTGATTGCGGGGGAGGGGGCAGATACGCAGTATTTT.

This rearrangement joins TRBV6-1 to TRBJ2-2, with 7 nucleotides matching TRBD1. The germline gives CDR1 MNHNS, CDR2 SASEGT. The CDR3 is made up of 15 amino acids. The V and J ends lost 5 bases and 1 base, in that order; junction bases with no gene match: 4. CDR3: CASSPTGMNTGELFF. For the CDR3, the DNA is TGTGCCAGCAGTCCGACAGGGATGAACACCGGGGAGCTGTTTTTT.

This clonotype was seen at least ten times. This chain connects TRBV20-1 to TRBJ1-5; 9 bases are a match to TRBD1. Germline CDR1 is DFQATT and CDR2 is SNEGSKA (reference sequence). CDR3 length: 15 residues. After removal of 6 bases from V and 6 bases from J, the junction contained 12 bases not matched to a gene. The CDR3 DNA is TGCAGTGCAGAGGAAGTTGGGACAGGGAGTCAGCCCCAGCATTTT. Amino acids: CSAEEVGTGSQPQHF.